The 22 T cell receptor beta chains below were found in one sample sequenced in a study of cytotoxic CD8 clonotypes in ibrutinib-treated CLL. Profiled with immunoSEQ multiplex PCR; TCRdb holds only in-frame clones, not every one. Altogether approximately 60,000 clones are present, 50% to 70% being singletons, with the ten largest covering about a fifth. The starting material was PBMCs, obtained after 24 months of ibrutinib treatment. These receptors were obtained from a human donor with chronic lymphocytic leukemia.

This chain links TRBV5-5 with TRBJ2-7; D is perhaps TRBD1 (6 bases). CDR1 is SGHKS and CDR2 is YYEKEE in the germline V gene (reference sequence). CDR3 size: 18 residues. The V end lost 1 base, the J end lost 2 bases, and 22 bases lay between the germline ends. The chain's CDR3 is CASSLQGSRGSGAYEQYV. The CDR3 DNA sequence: TGTGCCAGCAGCTTGCAGGGTAGCAGGGGAAGTGGCGCCTACGAGCAGTACGTC.

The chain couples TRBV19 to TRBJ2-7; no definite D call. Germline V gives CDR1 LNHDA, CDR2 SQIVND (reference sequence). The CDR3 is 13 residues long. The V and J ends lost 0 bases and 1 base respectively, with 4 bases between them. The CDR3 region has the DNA TGTGCCAGTAGTATAGATACTTCCTACGAGCAGTACTTC. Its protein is CASSIDTSYEQYF. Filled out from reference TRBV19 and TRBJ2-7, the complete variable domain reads DGGITQSPKYLFRKEGQNVTLSCEQNLNHDAMYWYRQDPGQGLRLIYYSQIVNDFQKGDIAEGYSVSREKKESFPLTVTSAQKNPTAFYLCASSIDTSYEQYFGPGTRLTVT.

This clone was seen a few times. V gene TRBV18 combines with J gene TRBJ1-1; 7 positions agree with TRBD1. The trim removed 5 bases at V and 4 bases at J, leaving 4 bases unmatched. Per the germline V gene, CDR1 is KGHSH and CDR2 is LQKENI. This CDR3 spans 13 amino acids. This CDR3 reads CASSNTGATEAFF. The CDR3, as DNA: TGTGCCAGCTCAAATACAGGGGCCACTGAAGCTTTCTTT. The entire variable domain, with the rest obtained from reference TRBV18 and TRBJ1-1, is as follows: NAGVMQNPRHLVRRRGQEARLRCSPMKGHSHVYWYRQLPEEGLKFMVYLQKENIIDESGMPKERFSAEFPKEGPSILRIQQVVRGDSAAYFCASSNTGATEAFFGQGTRLTVV.

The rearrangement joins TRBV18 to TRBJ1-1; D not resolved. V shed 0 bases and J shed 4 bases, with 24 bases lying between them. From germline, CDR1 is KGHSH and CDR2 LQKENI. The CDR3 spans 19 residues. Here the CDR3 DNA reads TGTGCCAGCTCACCACCGAGGAAAGGGCAGCTTTTTGTTGTCACTGAAGCTTTCTTT. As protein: CASSPPRKGQLFVVTEAFF.

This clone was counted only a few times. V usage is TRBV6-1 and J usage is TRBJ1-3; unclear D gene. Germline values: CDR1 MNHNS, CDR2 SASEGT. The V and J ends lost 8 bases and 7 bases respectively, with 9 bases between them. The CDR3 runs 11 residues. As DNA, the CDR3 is TGTGCCAGCGCGTTAGAGAACACCATATATTTT. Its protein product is CASALENTIYF.

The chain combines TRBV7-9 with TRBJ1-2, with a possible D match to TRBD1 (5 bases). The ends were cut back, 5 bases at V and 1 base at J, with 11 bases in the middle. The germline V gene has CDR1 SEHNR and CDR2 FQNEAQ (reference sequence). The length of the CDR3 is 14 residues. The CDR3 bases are TGTGCCAGCAGCCTGAGTGACAGTAACTATGGCTACACCTTC. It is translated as CASSLSDSNYGYTF.

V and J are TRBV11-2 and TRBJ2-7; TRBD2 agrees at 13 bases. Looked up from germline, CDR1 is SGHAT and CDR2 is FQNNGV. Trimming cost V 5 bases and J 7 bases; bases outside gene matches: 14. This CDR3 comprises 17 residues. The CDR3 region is CASSPLGGTSGVGEQYV. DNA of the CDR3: TGTGCCAGCAGCCCCCTAGGGGGGACTAGCGGGGTTGGAGAGCAGTACGTC.

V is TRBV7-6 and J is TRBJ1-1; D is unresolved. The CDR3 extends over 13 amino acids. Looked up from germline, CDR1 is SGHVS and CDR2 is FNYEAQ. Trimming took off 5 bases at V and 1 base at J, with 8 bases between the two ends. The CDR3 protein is CASSGYKNTEAFF. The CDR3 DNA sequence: TGTGCCAGCAGCGGATACAAGAACACTGAAGCTTTCTTT.

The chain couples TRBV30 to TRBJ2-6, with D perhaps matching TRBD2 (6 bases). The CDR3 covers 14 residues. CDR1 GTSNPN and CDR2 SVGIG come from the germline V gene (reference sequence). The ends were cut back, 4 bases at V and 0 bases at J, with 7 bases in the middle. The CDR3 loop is CAWIGSSGANVLTF. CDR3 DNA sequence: TGTGCCTGGATCGGGAGCTCTGGGGCCAACGTCCTGACTTTC.

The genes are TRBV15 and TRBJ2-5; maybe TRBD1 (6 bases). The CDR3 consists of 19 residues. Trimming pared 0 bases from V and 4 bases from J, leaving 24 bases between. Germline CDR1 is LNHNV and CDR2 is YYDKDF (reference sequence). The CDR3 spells CATSRDLPSLYRVGETQYF. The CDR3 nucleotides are TGTGCCACCAGCAGAGATCTCCCCTCGCTTTACAGGGTGGGAGAGACCCAGTACTTC.

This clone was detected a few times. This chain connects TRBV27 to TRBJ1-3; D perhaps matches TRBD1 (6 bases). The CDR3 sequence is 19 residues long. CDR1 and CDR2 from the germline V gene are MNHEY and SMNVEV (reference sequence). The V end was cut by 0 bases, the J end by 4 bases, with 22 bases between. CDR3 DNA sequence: TGTGCCAGCAGTTTATCGAAGCCCACCGGGGGGCGTAGGGGAAACACCATATATTTT. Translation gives CASSLSKPTGGRRGNTIYF.

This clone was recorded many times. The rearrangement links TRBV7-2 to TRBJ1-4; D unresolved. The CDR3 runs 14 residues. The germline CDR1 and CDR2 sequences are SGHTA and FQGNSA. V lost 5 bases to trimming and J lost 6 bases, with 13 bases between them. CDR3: CASSLSPGHEKLFF. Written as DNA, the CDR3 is TGTGCCAGCAGCCTAAGTCCAGGACATGAAAAACTGTTTTTT. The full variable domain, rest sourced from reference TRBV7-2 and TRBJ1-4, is GAGVSQSPSNKVTEKGKDVELRCDPISGHTALYWYRQSLGQGLEFLIYFQGNSAPDKSGLPSDRFSAERTGGSVSTLTIQRTQQEDSAVYLCASSLSPGHEKLFFGSGTQLSVL.

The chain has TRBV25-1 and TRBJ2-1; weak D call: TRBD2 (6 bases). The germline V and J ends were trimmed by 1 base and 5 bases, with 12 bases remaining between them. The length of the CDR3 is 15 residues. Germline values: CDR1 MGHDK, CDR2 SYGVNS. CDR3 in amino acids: CASSEWGWTNNEQFF. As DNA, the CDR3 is TGTGCCAGCAGTGAATGGGGTTGGACTAACAATGAGCAGTTCTTC.

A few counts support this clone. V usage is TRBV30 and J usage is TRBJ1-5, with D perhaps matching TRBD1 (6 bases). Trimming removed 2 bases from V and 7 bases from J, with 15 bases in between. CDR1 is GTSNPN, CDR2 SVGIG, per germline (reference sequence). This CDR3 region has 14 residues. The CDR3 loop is CAWSTKGQNQPQHF. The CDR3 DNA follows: TGTGCCTGGAGTACAAAAGGACAGAACCAGCCCCAGCATTTT. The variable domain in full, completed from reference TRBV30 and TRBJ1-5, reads SQTIHQWPATLVQPVGSPLSLECTVEGTSNPNLYWYRQAAGRGLQLLFYSVGIGQISSEVPQNLSASRPQDRQFILSSKKLLLSDSGFYLCAWSTKGQNQPQHFGDGTRLSIL.

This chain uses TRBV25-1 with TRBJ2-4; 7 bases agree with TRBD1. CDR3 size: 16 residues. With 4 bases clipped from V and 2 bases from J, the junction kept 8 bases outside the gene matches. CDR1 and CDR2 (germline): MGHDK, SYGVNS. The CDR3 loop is CASSGSPGGTKNIQYF. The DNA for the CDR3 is TGTGCCAGCAGTGGATCGCCAGGGGGAACCAAAAACATTCAGTACTTC.

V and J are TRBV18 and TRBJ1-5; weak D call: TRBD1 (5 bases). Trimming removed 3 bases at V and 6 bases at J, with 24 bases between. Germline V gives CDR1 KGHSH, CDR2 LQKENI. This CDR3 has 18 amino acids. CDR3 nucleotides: TGTGCCAGCTCACCGGCCACCGGGGCATCCTTTGAGGGTCAGCCCCAGCATTTT. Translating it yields CASSPATGASFEGQPQHF.

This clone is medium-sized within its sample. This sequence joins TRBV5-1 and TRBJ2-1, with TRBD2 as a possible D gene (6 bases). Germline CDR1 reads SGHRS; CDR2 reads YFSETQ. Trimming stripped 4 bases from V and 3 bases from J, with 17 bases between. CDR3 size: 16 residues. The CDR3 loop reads CASSRYGGYLYNEQFF. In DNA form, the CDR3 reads TGCGCCAGCAGCCGCTATGGGGGGTATCTCTACAATGAGCAGTTCTTC.

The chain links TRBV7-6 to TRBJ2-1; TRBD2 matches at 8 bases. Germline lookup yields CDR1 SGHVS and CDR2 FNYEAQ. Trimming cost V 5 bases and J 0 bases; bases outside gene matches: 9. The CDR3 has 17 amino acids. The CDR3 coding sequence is TGTGCCAGCAGCCTACCGGGGGGGCGGTTCTCCTACAATGAGCAGTTCTTC. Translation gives CASSLPGGRFSYNEQFF.

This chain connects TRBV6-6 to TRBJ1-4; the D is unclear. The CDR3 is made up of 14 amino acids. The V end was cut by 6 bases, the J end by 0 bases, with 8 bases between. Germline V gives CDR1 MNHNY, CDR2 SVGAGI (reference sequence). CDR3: CASRPTATNEKLFF. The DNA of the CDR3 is TGTGCCAGCAGACCAACTGCAACTAATGAAAAACTGTTTTTT.

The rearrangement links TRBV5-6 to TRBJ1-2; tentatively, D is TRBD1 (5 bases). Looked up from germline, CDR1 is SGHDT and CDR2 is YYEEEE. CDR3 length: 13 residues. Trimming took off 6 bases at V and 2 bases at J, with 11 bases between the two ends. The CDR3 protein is CASTSGPNYGYTF. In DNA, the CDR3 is TGTGCCAGCACCTCGGGGCCAAACTATGGCTACACCTTC.

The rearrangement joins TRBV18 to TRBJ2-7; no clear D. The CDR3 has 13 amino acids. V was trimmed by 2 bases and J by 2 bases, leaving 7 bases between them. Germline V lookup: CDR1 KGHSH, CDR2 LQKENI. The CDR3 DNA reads TGTGCCAGCTCACCAGCCCAAGCCTACGAGCAGTACTTC. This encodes CASSPAQAYEQYF.

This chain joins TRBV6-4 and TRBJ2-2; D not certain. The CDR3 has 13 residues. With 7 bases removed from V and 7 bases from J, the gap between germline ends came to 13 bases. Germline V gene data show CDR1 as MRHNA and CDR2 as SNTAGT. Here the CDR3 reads CASNPRAGGELFF. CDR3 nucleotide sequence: TGTGCCAGCAACCCACGTGCAGGCGGGGAGCTGTTTTTT.